The rows below give T cell receptor beta chains drawn from one sample of a study of neoadjuvant anti-PD-1 for oral cavity cancer. Profiled with immunoSEQ multiplex PCR; TCRdb holds only in-frame clones, not every one. The sample records about 15,000 clones, around 62% being singletons. This specimen was PBMCs, taken before nivolumab (anti-PD-1) treatment. These receptors all stem from a person aged 35-79 years with oral cavity squamous cell carcinoma. Each CDR3 is given with its conserved first and last residue. A D gene is named only where the DNA matches it firmly. Size tells how often a clone was seen (once, few, many) or the class of an expanded clone, and some rows leave it out.

>TRBV10-1|TRBJ2-1|NA|few
CASSDRLSYNEQFF
TGCGCCAGCAGTGACAGGCTTTCCTACAATGAGCAGTTCTTC
>TRBV6-5|TRBJ1-5|NA|NA
CATWAWGQPQHF
TGTGCCACCTGGGCGTGGGGTCAGCCCCAGCATTTT
>TRBV19|TRBJ2-2|NA|few
CASSIWVTGELFF
TGTGCCAGTAGTATTTGGGTGACCGGGGAGCTGTTTTTT
>TRBV11-3|TRBJ2-5|TRBD2|few
CASSSETAGGRETQYF
TGTGCCAGCAGCTCAGAGACAGCGGGAGGGCGAGAGACCCAGTACTTC
>TRBV15|TRBJ1-1|NA|NA
CATSRDSEAFF
TGTGCCACCAGCAGGGACAGCGAAGCTTTCTTT
>TRBV5-1|TRBJ2-3|TRBD2|few
CASSLLGLAERPDTQYF
TGCGCCAGCAGCTTACTAGGACTAGCGGAACGCCCAGATACGCAGTATTTT
>TRBV28|TRBJ1-5|TRBD1|NA
CASRRPGTDNQPQHF
TGTGCCAGCAGGCGACCCGGGACAGACAATCAGCCCCAGCATTTT
>TRBV30|TRBJ1-3|NA|NA
CAWSVRRRAGNTIYF
TGTGCCTGGAGTGTAAGGAGAAGGGCTGGAAACACCATATATTTT
>TRBV6-1|TRBJ1-4|TRBD1|NA
CASSATGDEKLFF
TGTGCCAGCAGTGCGACAGGGGATGAAAAACTGTTTTTT
>TRBV30|TRBJ1-5|NA|NA
CAWRKRLSNQPQHF
TGTGCCTGGAGAAAGCGACTTAGCAATCAGCCCCAGCATTTT
>TRBV5-6|TRBJ1-4|NA|few
CASSFRGGVNEKLFF
TGTGCCAGCAGCTTTCGGGGTGGTGTTAATGAAAAACTGTTTTTT
>TRBV7-9|TRBJ2-1|TRBD2|NA
CASSLSGLAGSQFF
TGTGCCAGCAGCTTAAGCGGACTAGCGGGATCTCAGTTCTTC
>TRBV6-1|TRBJ1-2|NA|once
CASSEAGGLRGYTF
TGTGCCAGCAGTGAAGCTGGGGGGCTCCGTGGCTACACCTTC
>TRBV9|TRBJ2-1|NA|few
CASSVVSSLGSSYNEQFF
TGTGCCAGCAGCGTTGTGAGCAGTTTGGGGAGCTCCTACAATGAGCAGTTCTTC
>TRBV20-1|TRBJ2-5|NA|NA
CSARDGETQYF
TGCAGTGCTAGAGATGGGGAGACCCAGTACTTC
>TRBV19|TRBJ1-5|NA|NA
CASSVTGLGQPQHF
TGTGCCAGTAGTGTTACAGGGCTGGGTCAGCCCCAGCATTTT
>TRBV5-1|TRBJ2-7|NA|NA
CASSDGLTYEQYF
TGCGCCAGCAGCGATGGACTTACCTACGAGCAGTACTTC
>TRBV12-1|TRBJ1-1|NA|NA
CASSFPTNHTEAFF
TGTGCCAGCAGCTTTCCAACGAACCACACTGAAGCTTTCTTT
>TRBV5-6|TRBJ1-1|NA|NA
CASSPGQFYLNTEAFF
TGTGCCAGCAGCCCCGGACAGTTTTACTTGAACACTGAAGCTTTCTTT
>TRBV11-2|TRBJ2-7|TRBD1|few
CASSLDGTVSYEQYF
TGTGCCAGCAGCTTAGACGGGACAGTTTCCTACGAGCAGTACTTC
>TRBV6-1|TRBJ2-7|NA|NA
CATSRSRPGSYEQYF
TGTGCCACCTCCCGCTCACGGCCAGGATCCTACGAGCAGTACTTC
>TRBV18|TRBJ1-1|NA|NA
CASSPPVESEAFF
TGTGCCAGCTCACCACCGGTCGAGTCTGAAGCTTTCTTT
>TRBV11-1|TRBJ1-1|NA|NA
CASSLSARWNTEAFF
TGTGCCAGCAGCTTATCGGCCAGGTGGAACACTGAAGCTTTCTTT